This TCR beta chain is from a study of PD-1 blockade in classical Hodgkin lymphoma. Study-level background: The patients were dosed with nivolumab 3 mg/kg, infused intravenously every 2 weeks.

Germline V gives CDR1 MNHNY, CDR2 SVGAGI (reference sequence). CDR3 size: 15 residues. Deletions cut 2 bases from V and 7 bases from J, with 12 bases between. The time point: cycle 4 day 1 (C4D1), after less than seven weeks of nivolumab. Relapse was seen in all patients after autologous stem cell transplantation, and brentuximab vedotin exposure was variable. Comments on this clone: The antigen remains unidentified.

The study, taken as a whole, reports: With respect to the repertoire differences, their causes, possibly disease activity or prior therapy, remain undefined. Reported findings placed baseline TCR diversity lower in newly diagnosed patients (compared with healthy donors).

TCRdb's copy holds only in-frame clones and misses some; the assay was immunoSEQ multiplex PCR. This table holds tens of thousands of clones, about 89% found once. This clonotype was sampled from a human donor with classical Hodgkin lymphoma. This chain joins TRBV6-6 and TRBJ1-6; a possible D gene is TRBD1 (5 bases). The sequenced sample was peripheral blood mononuclear cells (PBMCs), obtained before the fourth cycle of nivolumab. The CDR3 is CASSYLGGGNSPLHF. Written as DNA, the CDR3 is TGTGCCAGCAGTTACCTCGGTGGGGGGAATTCACCCCTCCACTTT.